This entry lists 29 T cell receptor beta chains sequenced from one sample in a study of Tregs in tolerant kidney transplant recipients. TCRdb's table, derived via immunoSEQ multiplex PCR, lists solely in-frame clones and lacks some. The profile covers hundreds of thousands of clones, with about 86% appearing a single time and 0.55% to 0.65% taken by the ten largest. The sequencing sample was made of CD4+ T cells from blood. These receptors all come from a human donor in good health.

V usage is TRBV5-1 and J usage is TRBJ2-7; no clear D. The CDR3 consists of 13 residues. Trimming stripped 0 bases from V and 3 bases from J, with 7 bases between. The germline gives CDR1 SGHRS, CDR2 YFSETQ. The CDR3 reads CASSLAADYEQYF. The CDR3 nucleotides read TGCGCCAGCAGCTTGGCGGCAGACTACGAGCAGTACTTC.

This chain links TRBV11-1 with TRBJ2-1; no clear D. Germline values: CDR1 SGHAT, CDR2 FQDESV (reference sequence). With 4 bases removed from V and 0 bases from J, the gap between germline ends came to 4 bases. CDR3 length: 13 residues. The chain's CDR3 is CASSSSSYNEQFF. The CDR3 coding sequence is TGTGCCAGCAGCTCGAGCTCCTACAATGAGCAGTTCTTC. The full variable domain, with the rest looked up from reference TRBV11-1 and TRBJ2-1, is EAEVAQSPRYKITEKSQAVAFWCDPISGHATLYWYRQILGQGPELLVQFQDESVVDDSQLPKDRFSAERLKGVDSTLKIQPAELGDSAMYLCASSSSSYNEQFFGPGTRLTVL.

The rearrangement uses TRBV7-9 and TRBJ2-7; 7 bases are shared with TRBD2. The germline V gene has CDR1 SEHNR and CDR2 FQNEAQ (reference sequence). Unmatched junction bases numbered 13, after V lost 5 bases and J lost 6 bases. CDR3 length: 15 amino acids. The CDR3 DNA reads as TGTGCCAGCAGCCCCAGAGGGACTACGACCGCCGAGCAGTACTTC. This codes for CASSPRGTTTAEQYF.

This clone appeared a single time. The chain joins TRBV6-5 to TRBJ2-7; possibly TRBD1 or TRBD2 for D (5 bases each). The CDR3 contains 15 residues. CDR1 is MNHEY and CDR2 is SVGAGI in the germline V gene. The V end was cut by 2 bases, the J end by 7 bases, with 18 bases between. The CDR3 sequence: CASSYPGRLGGEQYF. CDR3 nucleotide sequence: TGTGCCAGCAGTTACCCCGGGCGACTTGGGGGAGAGCAGTACTTC.

The table lists this clone with a count of one. The chain links TRBV2 to TRBJ2-7; TRBD1 matches at 9 bases. The CDR3 consists of 14 residues. Germline V gives CDR1 SNHLY, CDR2 FYNNEI. With V trimmed by 7 bases and J by 3 bases, 7 bases remained unmatched. CDR3 residues: CASTRTGVDYEQYF. CDR3 coding DNA: TGTGCCAGCACCCGGACAGGGGTCGACTACGAGCAGTACTTC.

The rearrangement uses TRBV30 and TRBJ2-3, with D tentatively TRBD2 (6 bases). In germline, CDR1 is GTSNPN, CDR2 SVGIG (reference sequence). V was trimmed by 1 base and J by 4 bases, leaving 9 bases between them. This CDR3 has 13 residues. The chain's CDR3 is CAWSGGVPDTQYF. The CDR3, as DNA: TGTGCCTGGAGTGGGGGGGTCCCAGATACGCAGTATTTT.

The chain employs TRBV19 and TRBJ1-2; D ambiguous. Per the germline V gene, CDR1 is LNHDA and CDR2 is SQIVND (reference sequence). Trimming pared 6 bases from V and 6 bases from J, leaving 20 bases between. The CDR3 consists of 15 residues. The CDR3 loop is CASSPLGSFENGYTF. Written as DNA, the CDR3 is TGTGCCAGTAGCCCCCTAGGGTCCTTTGAGAATGGCTACACCTTC.

J is TRBJ2-1 and V is TRBV5-1; weak D call: TRBD1 (6 bases). Germline CDR1 reads SGHRS; CDR2 reads YFSETQ. The CDR3 has 16 residues. Trimming shortened V by 0 bases and J by 2 bases, and 12 bases separated the two germline ends. CDR3 bases: TGCGCCAGCAGCTTGGGGACAGTAGGCACCTACAATGAGCAGTTCTTC. Its translation is CASSLGTVGTYNEQFF.

Notes on this clone: This sample also contains other DNA sequences that code for the same CDR3. The chain is built from TRBV11-3 and TRBJ2-2; a weak D match, TRBD1 (5 bases). CDR3 length: 14 residues. V lost 2 bases to trimming and J lost 5 bases, with 9 bases between them. Germline V CDR1 and CDR2: SGHNT, YENEEA. The CDR3 bases are TGTGCCAGCAGCTTACAGGGCCTAACCGGGGAGCTGTTTTTT. Translation: CASSLQGLTGELFF.

The chain has TRBV20-1 and TRBJ1-1; D is uncertain. This CDR3 is 10 amino acids long. Germline assignment: CDR1 DFQATT and CDR2 SNEGSKA (reference sequence). Trimming stripped 3 bases from V and 8 bases from J, with 7 bases between. The CDR3 reads CSARRAEAFF. CDR3 DNA: TGCAGTGCTAGGAGGGCAGAAGCTTTCTTT.

The rearrangement links TRBV18 to TRBJ2-5, with 10 bases lining up with TRBD2. Germline V gene data show CDR1 as KGHSH and CDR2 as LQKENI. Germline trimming cut 0 bases from V and 5 bases from J; bases unmatched to any gene: 6. The CDR3 is 16 residues long. CDR3 coding DNA: TGTGCCAGCTCACCACCGAGCGGGGGGGCCGGGGAGACCCAGTACTTC. Translated: CASSPPSGGAGETQYF.

The chain has TRBV19 and TRBJ2-3, with 9 bases lining up with TRBD2. This CDR3 region has 16 residues. The germline gives CDR1 LNHDA, CDR2 SQIVND (reference sequence). The V and J ends lost 3 bases and 0 bases, in that order; junction bases with no gene match: 4. This CDR3 reads CASSISSGGSTDTQYF. The CDR3 DNA follows: TGTGCCAGTAGTATCAGTAGCGGGGGAAGCACAGATACGCAGTATTTT.

The V gene is TRBV30, the J gene TRBJ1-2; D not resolved. From germline, CDR1 is GTSNPN and CDR2 SVGIG (reference sequence). Trimming left V 0 bases short and J 5 bases short, with 13 bases between. The CDR3 has 14 residues. The CDR3: CAWSVIGSMYGYTF. The CDR3 DNA reads TGTGCCTGGAGTGTAATTGGATCAATGTATGGCTACACCTTC.

V and J are TRBV6-5 and TRBJ2-5; a weak D match, TRBD2 (5 bases). Germline values: CDR1 MNHEY, CDR2 SVGAGI. The CDR3 has 14 residues. V lost 5 bases and J lost 5, with 15 bases in between. CDR3 bases: TGTGCCAGCAGTGTGTCCTCCCGAGGGGAGACCCAGTACTTC. It translates to CASSVSSRGETQYF.

The chain recombines TRBV19 with TRBJ2-3; D possibly matches TRBD1 or TRBD2 (6 bases each). CDR3 length equals 14 residues. The germline V gene encodes CDR1 LNHDA and CDR2 SQIVND (reference sequence). Deletions cut 1 base from V and 4 bases from J, with 9 bases between. CDR3 region: CASSIGRGPDTQYF. The DNA of the CDR3 is TGTGCCAGTAGTATAGGACGGGGGCCAGATACGCAGTATTTT. The variable domain in full, with the rest retrieved from reference TRBV19 and TRBJ2-3, is DGGITQSPKYLFRKEGQNVTLSCEQNLNHDAMYWYRQDPGQGLRLIYYSQIVNDFQKGDIAEGYSVSREKKESFPLTVTSAQKNPTAFYLCASSIGRGPDTQYFGPGTRLTVL.

The rearrangement joins TRBV2 to TRBJ2-5; 12 bases agree with TRBD2. Germline V CDR1 and CDR2: SNHLY, FYNNEI. The CDR3 runs 15 residues. The junction had 4 bases not matched to a gene; V was cut back by 4 bases and J by 4 bases. As DNA, the CDR3 is TGTGCCAGCAGTGGACTAGCGGGAGAGGCAGAGACCCAGTACTTC. Translation gives CASSGLAGEAETQYF.

The genes are TRBV30 and TRBJ2-3; D is unclear. V lost 2 bases and J 0 bases, leaving 9 bases between the germline ends. The CDR3 totals 14 residues. The germline CDR1 and CDR2 sequences are GTSNPN and SVGIG (reference sequence). The CDR3 coding sequence is TGTGCCTGGAGTCGGTTAGGAAGCACAGATACGCAGTATTTT. Protein sequence: CAWSRLGSTDTQYF.

The gene calls are TRBV10-3 and TRBJ2-3; no clear D gene. Germline loops: CDR1 ENHRY, CDR2 SYGVKD. This CDR3 is 16 amino acids long. The V end was cut by 0 bases, the J end by 6 bases, with 16 bases between. CDR3 sequence: CAISESGNPVGDTQYF. The CDR3 bases are TGTGCCATCAGTGAGTCTGGAAACCCGGTGGGCGATACGCAGTATTTT.

The chain couples TRBV6-6 to TRBJ2-1, with 7 nucleotides matching TRBD1. Germline V gene data show CDR1 as MNHNY and CDR2 as SVGAGI (reference sequence). This CDR3 has 14 amino acids. V shed 8 bases and J 3 bases; nucleotides not matched to a gene: 7. The CDR3 protein is CASGTGEIYNEQFF. DNA of the CDR3: TGTGCCAGCGGCACAGGGGAAATCTACAATGAGCAGTTCTTC.

The V gene is TRBV5-4, the J gene TRBJ2-3; D is uncertain. Trimming stripped 0 bases from V and 8 bases from J, with 10 bases between. The CDR3 consists of 13 residues. CDR1 SGHNT and CDR2 YYREEE come from the germline V gene (reference sequence). CDR3 region: CASSLDAAGTQYF. For the CDR3, the DNA is TGTGCCAGCAGCTTGGACGCCGCCGGTACGCAGTATTTT.

This chain links TRBV5-1 with TRBJ2-5; 11 bases match TRBD2. The junction had 13 bases not matched to a gene; V was cut back by 5 bases and J by 4 bases. This CDR3 contains 17 residues. CDR1 and CDR2 from the germline V gene are SGHRS and YFSETQ. The DNA for the CDR3 is TGCGCCAGCAGAGCAGGGTATAGCGGGGGGGCTCGAGAGACCCAGTACTTC. Its translation is CASRAGYSGGARETQYF.

The chain joins TRBV18 to TRBJ1-1; 8 positions match TRBD1. J gave up 5 bases and V 3 bases, and 11 bases lay outside the gene matches. CDR1 is KGHSH and CDR2 is LQKENI in the germline V gene. The CDR3 is 16 amino acids. CDR3 protein: CASSPGQVNTGTEAFF. Written as DNA, the CDR3 is TGTGCCAGCTCACCGGGACAGGTGAATACGGGGACTGAAGCTTTCTTT.

The J gene is TRBJ2-7, the V gene TRBV25-1, with D maybe TRBD1 (5 bases). V lost 1 base and J 2 bases, leaving 9 bases between the germline ends. The germline V gene encodes CDR1 MGHDK and CDR2 SYGVNS. The CDR3 loop spans 14 amino acids. The chain's CDR3 is CASSESVGAYEQYF. CDR3 nucleotides: TGTGCCAGCAGTGAATCAGTAGGGGCCTACGAGCAGTACTTC.

The chain carries TRBV9 and TRBJ2-2; D might be TRBD2 (6 bases). Germline V gene lookup returns CDR1 SGDLS and CDR2 YYNGEE. The CDR3 sequence is 16 residues long. Trimming took off 0 bases at V and 4 bases at J, with 13 bases between the two ends. Written as DNA, the CDR3 is TGTGCCAGCAGCGTAGTCGGGGGAGGTAGCACCGGGGAGCTGTTTTTT. It yields the protein CASSVVGGGSTGELFF. Complete variable domain (other parts from reference TRBV9 and TRBJ2-2): DSGVTQTPKHLITATGQRVTLRCSPRSGDLSVYWYQQSLDQGLQFLIQYYNGEERAKGNILERFSAQQFPDLHSELNLSSLELGDSALYFCASSVVGGGSTGELFFGEGSRLTVL.

The chain combines TRBV27 with TRBJ2-3; TRBD2 is a possible D gene (6 bases). This CDR3 is built from 16 residues. The germline V gene has CDR1 MNHEY and CDR2 SMNVEV (reference sequence). V was cut by 8 bases and J by 0 bases, with 18 bases left in between. CDR3 in DNA: TGTGCCAGCCTCCCCCTGGGGGGTGAGAGCACAGATACGCAGTATTTT. Amino acids: CASLPLGGESTDTQYF.

This CDR3 is CAWSFGGNTEAFF. DNA of the CDR3: TGTGCCTGGAGTTTCGGCGGGAACACTGAAGCTTTCTTT. V and J are TRBV30 and TRBJ1-1; the D is unclear. The CDR3 is 13 amino acids. In germline, CDR1 is GTSNPN, CDR2 SVGIG (reference sequence). The V end was cut by 2 bases, the J end by 1 base, with 8 bases between.

The chain is built from TRBV5-1 and TRBJ2-1, with D unresolved. Looked up from germline, CDR1 is SGHRS and CDR2 is YFSETQ. The CDR3 runs to 14 residues. Trimming removed 4 bases at V and 8 bases at J, with 16 bases between. CDR3 in DNA: TGCGCCAGCAGCCCGGCGCCTCCCCGGGATGAGCAGTTCTTC. Protein product: CASSPAPPRDEQFF.

The rearrangement joins TRBV10-3 to TRBJ1-1; no firm D call. In germline, CDR1 is ENHRY, CDR2 SYGVKD. Trimming removed 2 bases from V and 8 bases from J, with 6 bases in between. This CDR3 has 11 residues. The CDR3 loop is CAISEDVEAFF. The DNA for the CDR3 is TGTGCCATCAGTGAGGACGTAGAAGCTTTCTTT.

The J gene is TRBJ2-2, the V gene TRBV10-3; D not resolved. Germline V gene data show CDR1 as ENHRY and CDR2 as SYGVKD. The CDR3 has 14 amino acids. V lost 3 bases and J 5 bases, leaving 10 bases between the germline ends. The CDR3 loop is CAISERQSTGELFF. CDR3 nucleotide sequence: TGTGCCATCAGTGAACGGCAGTCGACCGGGGAGCTGTTTTTT.